Following are 9 T cell receptor beta chains from one sample sequenced in a study of PD-1 blockade in classical Hodgkin lymphoma. Measured with immunoSEQ multiplex PCR; TCRdb has only the in-frame clones, and not every one. The sample carries tens of thousands of clones, around 75% recorded once. The time point denotes: cycle 4 day 1 (C4D1), after five to seven weeks of nivolumab. Relapses following autologous stem cell transplantation were seen in all patients, with brentuximab vedotin exposure varying. Purified CD4+ T cells were obtained from thawed PBMCs through magnetic negative selection. The sequencing here drew on CD4+ T cells from blood, taken before the fourth cycle of nivolumab. These receptors were taken from a human donor with classical Hodgkin lymphoma.

The chain joins TRBV18 to TRBJ2-3; D assignment may be TRBD1 or TRBD2 (5 bases each). Trimming left V 6 bases short and J 6 bases short, with 19 bases between. CDR1 is KGHSH and CDR2 is LQKENI in the germline V gene. The CDR3 is made up of 15 amino acids. The CDR3 coding sequence is TGTGCCAGCTCTCTCCGGGACCCAAGTACTGATACGCAGTATTTT. Residues: CASSLRDPSTDTQYF.

The sample holds one count of this clone. The CDR3 sequence is CASSLGRGGKVETQYF. CDR3 bases: TGTGCCAGCAGCTTAGGGCGGGGGGGGAAAGTGGAGACCCAGTACTTC. This chain connects TRBV7-2 to TRBJ2-5; TRBD2 matches 9 bases. CDR1 is SGHTA, CDR2 FQGNSA, per germline. With V trimmed by 1 base and J by 5 bases, 8 bases remained unmatched. The CDR3 has 16 residues. Full variable domain (remainder filled in from reference TRBV7-2 and TRBJ2-5): GAGVSQSPSNKVTEKGKDVELRCDPISGHTALYWYRQSLGQGLEFLIYFQGNSAPDKSGLPSDRFSAERTGGSVSTLTIQRTQQEDSAVYLCASSLGRGGKVETQYFGPGTRLLVL.

The V and J genes are TRBV7-3 and TRBJ2-7; TRBD1 aligns across 11 bases. The CDR3 has 15 residues. V trimming: 5 bases; J trimming: 2 bases; junction bases outside the gene matches: 5. CDR1 and CDR2 (germline): SGHTA, FQGTGA. CDR3 protein: CASSLGTGGTYEQYF. The CDR3 DNA is TGTGCCAGCAGCCTAGGGACAGGGGGAACCTACGAGCAGTACTTC.

This chain links TRBV4-1 with TRBJ1-1; 8 bases line up with TRBD1. Germline V gene sequence: CDR1 MGHRA, CDR2 YSYEKL. The ends lost 1 base at V and 10 bases at J; junction bases unmatched: 11. The CDR3 consists of 15 residues. Here the CDR3 DNA reads TGCGCCAGCAGCCAAGGGGGAGTGACAGGGGATGGAGCTTTCTTT. Translated: CASSQGGVTGDGAFF.

This rearrangement joins TRBV11-3 to TRBJ1-1; the match to TRBD1 covers 9 bases. CDR3 length: 14 amino acids. With V trimmed by 5 bases and J by 7 bases, 8 bases remained unmatched. Germline values: CDR1 SGHNT, CDR2 YENEEA. The CDR3: CASSRATGGGEAFF. As DNA, the CDR3 is TGTGCCAGCAGCCGTGCGACAGGGGGAGGTGAAGCTTTCTTT.

The V call is TRBV5-1, the J call TRBJ1-6; a possible D gene is TRBD1 (6 bases). Looked up from germline, CDR1 is SGHRS and CDR2 is YFSETQ. V was pared by 4 bases and J by 10 bases, with 12 bases between. CDR3 size: 13 residues. In nucleotides, the CDR3 is TGCGCCAGCAGCACGGACAGAAACTCACCCCTCCACTTT. Its protein is CASSTDRNSPLHF. Full variable domain (remainder filled in from reference TRBV5-1 and TRBJ1-6): KAGVTQTPRYLIKTRGQQVTLSCSPISGHRSVSWYQQTPGQGLQFLFEYFSETQRNKGNFPGRFSGRQFSNSRSEMNVSTLELGDSALYLCASSTDRNSPLHFGNGTRLTVT.

This sequence joins TRBV11-1 and TRBJ2-5; 12 bases map to TRBD2. Trimming took 4 bases from V and 3 from J; bases not matched to a gene: 3. This CDR3 contains 15 residues. Germline CDR1 is SGHAT and CDR2 is FQDESV (reference sequence). CDR3 DNA: TGTGCCAGCAGCTACACTAGCGGGGGGAAAGAGACCCAGTACTTC. Residues: CASSYTSGGKETQYF.

The chain has TRBV7-9 and TRBJ1-2; tentatively, D is TRBD1 (5 bases). V lost 8 bases, J lost 4 bases, and 14 bases lay in between. The germline gives CDR1 SEHNR, CDR2 FQNEAQ (reference sequence). The CDR3 spans 13 residues. Here the CDR3 DNA reads TGTGCCAGCGGAATAGCAGGGAGCTATGGCTACACCTTC. Translation: CASGIAGSYGYTF. Based on the CDR3 plus reference TRBV7-9 and TRBJ1-2, the full variable domain is DTGVSQNPRHKITKRGQNVTFRCDPISEHNRLYWYRQTLGQGPEFLTYFQNEAQLEKSRLLSDRFSAERPKGSFSTLEIQRTEQGDSAMYLCASGIAGSYGYTFGSGTRLTVV.

About this clone: Compared with germline, one end of the junction differs, possibly owing to a read error. The chain combines TRBV4-3 with TRBJ2-7; 8 positions agree with TRBD2. Per the germline V gene, CDR1 is LGHNA and CDR2 is YSLEER. This CDR3 comprises 16 residues. In DNA form, the CDR3 reads TGCGCCAGCAGCCAAGACATTGGGACTAGACCCTACGGGCAGTACTTC. This gives the protein CASSQDIGTRPYGQYF.